The clone carrying this T cell receptor (beta chain) was recorded a few times. This specimen belongs to a study of blood T cell repertoires in COVID-19. Study context: Recovered Cohort 3 donors showed two negative PCRs, clearance, or symptom resolution. Samples of COVID-19 (acute and convalescent) were obtained from the United States, Italy and Spain.

In the original analysis: Amplification of reference gene primers provided the estimated nucleated cell counts. The method was immunoSEQ multiplex PCR; TCRdb's version includes in-frame clones alone and lacks a portion of them. The V and J calls and clone size were taken over from that table, and D and trimming were inferred from the DNA. The table lists 150,000 to 200,000 clones, roughly 86% of them singletons. The V gene end was trimmed by 3 bases and the J gene end by 4 bases; junction bases not matched to a gene: 5. The CDR3 covers 14 residues. Germline V CDR1 and CDR2: SGDLS, YYNGEE. Sequencing used PBMCs or T cells enriched from blood (not recorded which). The clonotype comes from a woman aged 40 to 50 in a cohort exposed to, infected with or recovered from COVID-19 (not recorded which). The chain recombines TRBV9 with TRBJ1-2; 8 bases are a match to TRBD1. CDR3 sequence (DNA): TGTGCCAGCAGCGGAGGACAGGGATTCTATGGCTACACCTTC. Residues: CASSGGQGFYGYTF.